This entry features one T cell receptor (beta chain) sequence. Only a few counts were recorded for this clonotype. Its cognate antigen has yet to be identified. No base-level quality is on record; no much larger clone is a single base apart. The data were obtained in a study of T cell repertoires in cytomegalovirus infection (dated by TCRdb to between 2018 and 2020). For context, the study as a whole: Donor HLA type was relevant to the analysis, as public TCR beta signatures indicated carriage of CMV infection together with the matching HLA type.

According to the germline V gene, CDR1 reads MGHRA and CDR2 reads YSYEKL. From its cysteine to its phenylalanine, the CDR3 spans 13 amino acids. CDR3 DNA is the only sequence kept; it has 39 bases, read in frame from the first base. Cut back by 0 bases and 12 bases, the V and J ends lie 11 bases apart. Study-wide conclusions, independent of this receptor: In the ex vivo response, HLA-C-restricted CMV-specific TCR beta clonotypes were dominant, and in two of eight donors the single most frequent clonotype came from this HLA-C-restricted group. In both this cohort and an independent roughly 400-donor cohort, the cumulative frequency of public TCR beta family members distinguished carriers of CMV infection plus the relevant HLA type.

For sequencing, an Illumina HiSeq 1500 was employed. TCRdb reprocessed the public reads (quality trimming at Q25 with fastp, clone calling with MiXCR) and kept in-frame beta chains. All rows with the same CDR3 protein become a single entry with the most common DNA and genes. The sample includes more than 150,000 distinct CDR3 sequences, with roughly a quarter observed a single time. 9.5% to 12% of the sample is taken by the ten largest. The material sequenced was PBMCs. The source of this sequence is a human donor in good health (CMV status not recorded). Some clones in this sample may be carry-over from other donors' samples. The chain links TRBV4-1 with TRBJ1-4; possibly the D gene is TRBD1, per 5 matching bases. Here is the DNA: TGCGCCAGCAGCCAAGAGGGTATCAGGGAACTGTTTTTT. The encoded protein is CASSQEGIRELFF.